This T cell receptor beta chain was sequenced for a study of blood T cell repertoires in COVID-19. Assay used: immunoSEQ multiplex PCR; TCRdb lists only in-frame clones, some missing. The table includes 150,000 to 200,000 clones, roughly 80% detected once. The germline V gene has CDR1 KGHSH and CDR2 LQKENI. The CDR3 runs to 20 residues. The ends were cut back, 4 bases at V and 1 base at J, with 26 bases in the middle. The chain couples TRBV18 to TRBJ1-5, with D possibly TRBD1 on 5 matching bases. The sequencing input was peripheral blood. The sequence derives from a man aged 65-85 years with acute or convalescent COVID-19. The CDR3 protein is CASSLLTSAGGRLSNQPQHF. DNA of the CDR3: TGTGCCAGCTCACTCCTTACCAGCGCCGGGGGACGTCTAAGCAATCAGCCCCAGCATTTT.